This TCR beta chain was observed in a study of tumor-infiltrating lymphocytes in primary liver carcinoma. Overall study context: Subjects presented with primary liver carcinoma managed by surgical resection.

Study outcomes and limitations: Tumor region pairs showed greater overlap than either tumor-adjacent or tumor-blood pairs did.

CDR1 SEHNR and CDR2 FQNEAQ come from the germline V gene (reference sequence). This CDR3 has 17 amino acids. V lost 5 bases and J lost 1, with 18 bases in between. They got blood RNA out of unsorted whole blood and also pulled out germline DNA. The collection of approximately 4.1 milliliters of peripheral blood preceded surgery. To note about this clonotype: What it binds is not known.

cDNA specific to TCR beta was made from around 450 ng of total RNA, with a constant-region primer employed for priming. Three-round nested multiplex PCR performed with slightly modified ARM-PCR produced the TCR beta libraries. The first two PCR rounds, around 10 cycles each, used TRBV1-TRBV30 forward primers and a C-beta reverse primer. TCRdb analysed the multiplex PCR reads with MiXCR anew, one entry per CDR3 protein. The sample holds 310,000 or so distinct CDR3 sequences, roughly 60% seen once. This receptor was identified in a woman aged 25 to 39 with primary liver carcinoma and hepatitis B virus infection. This rearrangement joins TRBV7-9 to TRBJ2-4; D gene ambiguous. Sequencing input: peripheral blood. Written as DNA, the CDR3 is TGTGCCAGCAGCCCGAGTCGGGTGGGCAAGGCCAAAAACATTCAGTACTTC. Its protein is CASSPSRVGKAKNIQYF.